This is a list of T cell receptor beta chains from one sample in a study of blood T cell repertoires in COVID-19. Repertoires were generated with immunoSEQ multiplex PCR, while TCRdb's copy carries only in-frame clones and drops some. The table shows some 120,000 clones, with 60% to 80% occurring only once. The sample taken for sequencing was peripheral blood. The receptors derive from a human donor in a cohort sampled during active COVID-19. Both conserved end residues are part of each CDR3. Expanded clones get a size class; other rows say once, few or many, or leave the size out.

V gene,clone size,J gene,CDR3 protein
TRBV18,NA,TRBJ2-5,CASSPPTSGQETQYF
TRBV15,many,TRBJ2-7,CATSSTWPGQNEQYF
TRBV9,NA,TRBJ2-1,CASSPRLAGGYNEQFF
TRBV9,NA,TRBJ2-7,CASSVGAGGYEQYF
TRBV5-6,NA,TRBJ2-7,CASSSGTGGEEQYF
TRBV5-1,NA,TRBJ2-7,CASSLPDRGLYEQYF
TRBV19,NA,TRBJ2-3,CASIMAGSDTQYF
TRBV2,NA,TRBJ2-7,CASRPTILYEQYF
TRBV19,NA,TRBJ1-5,CASSRYRAGEPQHF
TRBV7-9,NA,TRBJ2-5,CASSPGLVLETQYF
TRBV11-3,NA,TRBJ2-7,CASSTTGFSYEQYF
TRBV29-1,NA,TRBJ2-7,CSVDFGYEQYF
TRBV15,NA,TRBJ1-4,CATSRLKNEKLFF
TRBV28,NA,TRBJ1-3,CASSLRDLVNSGNTIYF
TRBV2,NA,TRBJ2-7,CASSEGPTSVHSYEQYF
TRBV13,NA,TRBJ1-2,CASSTRTGGAYGYTF
TRBV6-5,NA,TRBJ1-1,CASSWDRGTEAFF
TRBV10-3,NA,TRBJ1-3,CAISETQSGNTIYF
TRBV7-2,NA,TRBJ1-1,CASSLAKGANTEAFF
TRBV5-8,once,TRBJ2-5,CASNTGQGETQYF
TRBV5-6,NA,TRBJ2-7,CASSWTGGYYEQYF
TRBV12-3/TRBV12-4,NA,TRBJ2-2,CASSPVVLGELFF